The 30 T cell receptor beta chains below all came from one sample that was sequenced in a study of human T cells and chemical hapten exposure. The time point denotes: pre-sensitization, week 0. Described treatment: therapeutic diphenylcyclopropenone sensitization with weekly scalp DPC. Each CDR3 protein gets one entry after TCRdb re-called the RACE reads with MiXCR. Of roughly 380,000 distinct CDR3 sequences in the sample, 4% to 6% were seen once. The source material was whole blood, sampled in connection with sensitization to the hapten diphenylcyclopropenone (DPC). These TCRs come from a woman in her fifties or sixties with alopecia areata. Some clones in this sample may be carry-over from other donors' samples.

This clonotype was seen repeatedly, ten times or more. The chain links TRBV5-1 to TRBJ1-1; no firm D call. Trimming took off 3 bases at V and 3 bases at J, with 6 bases between the two ends. The germline V gene has CDR1 SGHRS and CDR2 YFSETQ. The CDR3 contains 12 residues. DNA of the CDR3: TGCGCCAGCAGCTCCGGGTACACTGAAGCTTTCTTT. Protein product: CASSSGYTEAFF.

At least ten counts were recorded for this clonotype. The V gene is TRBV7-3, the J gene TRBJ2-1, with 7 bases that match TRBD2. This CDR3 comprises 15 residues. Germline lookup yields CDR1 SGHTA and CDR2 FQGTGA. Losses at the gene ends were 2 bases for V and 5 bases for J; bases not matched to a gene: 6. The CDR3 loop reads CASSLWLAENNEQFF. The CDR3 DNA sequence: TGTGCCAGCAGCTTATGGCTAGCGGAGAACAATGAGCAGTTCTTC.

At least ten counts were recorded for this clonotype. The chain joins TRBV20-1 to TRBJ2-1; 8 nucleotides align to TRBD1. This CDR3 has 13 residues. Trimming took 8 bases from V and 5 from J; bases not matched to a gene: 8. Germline CDR1 DFQATT, CDR2 SNEGSKA (reference sequence). The CDR3 region has the DNA TGCAGTTTTTCAGGGGGCTGGGACAATGAGCAGTTCTTC. Amino acid sequence: CSFSGGWDNEQFF.

This clonotype showed up many times. This chain links TRBV5-1 with TRBJ1-2, with 9 bases fitting TRBD1. The CDR3 is 15 residues long. V dropped 0 bases and J dropped 1; count of bases not matched to a gene: 1. Germline CDR1 is SGHRS and CDR2 is YFSETQ. The CDR3 nucleotides are TGCGCCAGCAGCTTGGGACAGGGGGATAACTATGGCTACACCTTC. This translates into CASSLGQGDNYGYTF.

The chain couples TRBV2 to TRBJ1-2, with D tentatively TRBD1 (5 bases). The germline CDR1 and CDR2 sequences are SNHLY and FYNNEI. Trimming removed 5 bases from V and 6 bases from J, with 13 bases in between. CDR3 length: 13 amino acids. In DNA, the CDR3 is TGTGCCAGCAGTTTCCTTTCAGGGAATGGCTACACCTTC. Translation: CASSFLSGNGYTF.

In this sample, this clonotype turned up many times. V gene TRBV5-5 combines with J gene TRBJ2-7; tentatively, D is TRBD2 (5 bases). V gave up 4 bases and J gave up 5 bases, with 16 bases separating them. There are 14 residues in the CDR3. Germline V gene sequence: CDR1 SGHKS, CDR2 YYEKEE (reference sequence). CDR3 region: CASSTDGVRHEQYF. The CDR3 DNA reads TGTGCCAGCAGCACGGACGGGGTTCGCCACGAGCAGTACTTC.

In this sample, this clonotype turned up many times. The V and J genes are TRBV29-1 and TRBJ2-3; tentatively, D is TRBD1 (6 bases). The V end was cut by 3 bases, the J end by 1 base, with 14 bases between. There are 15 residues in the CDR3. The V gene's germline CDR1 is SQVTM and CDR2 ANQGSEA. DNA for the CDR3: TGCAGCGTTGATCACCCTAGGACAGGCACAGATACGCAGTATTTT. Protein product: CSVDHPRTGTDTQYF.

This clonotype was recorded a few times. The J gene is TRBJ2-5, the V gene TRBV24-1; possible D gene TRBD1, 6 bases. Germline CDR1 and CDR2: KGHDR and SFDVKD. The ends were cut back, 0 bases at V and 1 base at J, with 14 bases in the middle. There are 17 residues in the CDR3. In DNA, the CDR3 is TGTGCCACCAGTGATTTGAGGGGGAATTGGGGCCAAGAGACCCAGTACTTC. This codes for CATSDLRGNWGQETQYF.

The chain employs TRBV18 and TRBJ1-6; 8 nucleotides line up with TRBD1. Germline lookup yields CDR1 KGHSH and CDR2 LQKENI. Trimming took 9 bases from V and 7 from J; bases not matched to a gene: 2. CDR3 size: 12 residues. This chain's CDR3 is CASRTGNSPLHF. The CDR3 nucleotides read TGTGCCAGTCGGACAGGGAATTCACCCCTCCACTTT.

This clonotype was seen ten or more times. The CDR3 region has the DNA TGCAGTGCTAGAGTACCTAGCGGGAGGAGGGAGCACCAAGAGACCCAGTACTTC. Residues: CSARVPSGRREHQETQYF. J is TRBJ2-5 and V is TRBV20-1, with 11 bases matching TRBD2. This CDR3 spans 18 amino acids. Germline loops: CDR1 DFQATT, CDR2 SNEGSKA (reference sequence). Losses at the gene ends were 1 base for V and 0 bases for J; bases not matched to a gene: 10.

This clonotype was picked up a small number of times. The chain is built from TRBV6-5 and TRBJ1-1, with 7 bases aligning to TRBD1. Germline-derived CDR1 and CDR2 are MNHEY and SVGAGI. The V and J ends lost 4 bases and 4 bases, in that order; junction bases with no gene match: 3. This CDR3 region has 13 residues. The CDR3 loop reads CASSSGDSTEAFF. CDR3 DNA sequence: TGTGCCAGCAGTTCCGGGGACAGCACTGAAGCTTTCTTT.

The chain links TRBV12-5 to TRBJ1-6; 7 bases are a match to TRBD1. J lost 13 bases, V lost 6 bases, and 9 bases had no gene match. The CDR3 has 13 amino acids. In germline, CDR1 is LGHNT, CDR2 FRNRAP. CDR3 nucleotides: TGTGCTAGTGGGGCTGACAGGGCGATCCCCCTCCACTTT. Encoded protein: CASGADRAIPLHF. The full variable domain, completed using reference TRBV12-5 and TRBJ1-6, is DARVTQTPRHKVTEMGQEVTMRCQPILGHNTVFWYRQTMMQGLELLAYFRNRAPLDDSGMPKDRFSAEMPDATLATLKIQPSEPRDSAVYFCASGADRAIPLHFGNGTRLTVT.

This clonotype was observed a handful of times. This chain connects TRBV29-1 to TRBJ1-2, with 8 bases identical to TRBD1. The V gene's germline CDR1 is SQVTM and CDR2 ANQGSEA. The trim removed 7 bases at V and 0 bases at J, leaving 4 bases unmatched. The CDR3 is 13 residues long. CDR3 nucleotides: TGCAGCGCTGGGACAGGAACTAACTATGGCTACACCTTC. It yields the protein CSAGTGTNYGYTF.

In this sample, this clonotype turned up many times. This chain joins TRBV20-1 and TRBJ2-5; 8 bases are a match to TRBD2. Germline CDR1 and CDR2: DFQATT and SNEGSKA (reference sequence). J was trimmed by 10 bases and V by 7 bases; bases with no gene match: 11. The CDR3 totals 12 residues. CDR3: CSVYISGSGQYF. CDR3 DNA: TGCAGTGTATACATAAGCGGGAGTGGCCAGTACTTC.

V gene TRBV4-3 combines with J gene TRBJ1-2, with D possibly being TRBD1 (5 bases). The CDR3 consists of 16 residues. V lost 4 bases and J 5 bases, leaving 20 bases between the germline ends. Germline CDR1 reads LGHNA; CDR2 reads YSLEER. The CDR3 bases are TGCGCCAGCAGCCGTAGAAGCCGGGACCTCACATATGGCTACACCTTC. Protein sequence: CASSRRSRDLTYGYTF.

The chain carries TRBV6-6 and TRBJ2-1; D unresolved. Per the germline V gene, CDR1 is MNHNY and CDR2 is SVGAGI (reference sequence). The CDR3 is 11 amino acids. V was trimmed by 7 bases and J by 7 bases, leaving 8 bases between them. The CDR3 nucleotides are TGTGCCAGCACCGGACGGAATGAGCAGTTCTTC. Translated: CASTGRNEQFF.

This clonotype has ten or more counts. V and J are TRBV29-1 and TRBJ2-1, with D perhaps matching TRBD2 (5 bases). V was trimmed by 6 bases and J by 8 bases, leaving 11 bases between them. The CDR3 is 11 amino acids. Germline values: CDR1 SQVTM, CDR2 ANQGSEA. For the CDR3, the DNA is TGCAGCGTGGACTCCCCAGATGAGCAGTTCTTC. It translates to CSVDSPDEQFF.

This clonotype was found many times. The chain is built from TRBV28 and TRBJ2-7; TRBD2 might be the D (6 bases). The CDR3 runs 14 residues. Germline CDR1 reads MDHEN; CDR2 reads SYDVKM. V lost 5 bases to trimming and J lost 0 bases, with 11 bases between them. This CDR3 is CASSAPGGSYEQYF. The DNA of the CDR3 is TGTGCCAGCAGTGCTCCCGGGGGCTCCTACGAGCAGTACTTC. Full variable domain (missing parts from reference TRBV28 and TRBJ2-7): DVKVTQSSRYLVKRTGEKVFLECVQDMDHENMFWYRQDPGLGLRLIYFSYDVKMKEKGDIPEGYSVSREKKERFSLILESASTNQTSMYLCASSAPGGSYEQYFGPGTRLTVT.

This clonotype has more than one count but fewer than ten. V usage is TRBV2 and J usage is TRBJ2-1, with 9 nucleotides matching TRBD2. CDR1 is SNHLY and CDR2 is FYNNEI in the germline V gene. Unmatched junction bases numbered 1, after V lost 2 bases and J lost 2 bases. The CDR3 runs 15 residues. This chain's CDR3 is CASSETSGPYNEQFF. The CDR3, as DNA: TGTGCCAGCAGTGAAACTAGCGGGCCCTACAATGAGCAGTTCTTC.

This clonotype came up many times. This rearrangement joins TRBV5-5 to TRBJ2-1; D ambiguous. V lost 0 bases and J lost 3, with 16 bases in between. CDR1 SGHKS and CDR2 YYEKEE come from the germline V gene (reference sequence). The CDR3 extends over 17 amino acids. CDR3 amino acids: CASSLGSQLSSYNEQFF. The CDR3 DNA reads TGTGCCAGCAGCTTGGGTTCCCAGTTGAGTAGCTACAATGAGCAGTTCTTC. Combining the CDR3 with reference TRBV5-5 and TRBJ2-1 gives the whole variable domain DAGVTQSPTHLIKTRGQQVTLRCSPISGHKSVSWYQQVLGQGPQFIFQYYEKEERGRGNFPDRFSARQFPNYSSELNVNALLLGDSALYLCASSLGSQLSSYNEQFFGPGTRLTVL.

The genes are TRBV12-3 or TRBV12-4 and TRBJ2-6, with TRBD1 identical over 7 bases. With V trimmed by 0 bases and J by 2 bases, 4 bases remained unmatched. CDR3 size: 17 residues. The CDR3 spells CASSLARQGAGANVLTF. The DNA of the CDR3 is TGTGCCAGCAGTTTAGCCCGACAGGGCGCTGGGGCCAACGTCCTGACTTTC.

This clonotype was seen repeatedly, ten times or more. The V call is TRBV20-1, the J call TRBJ2-1, with 7 positions matching TRBD2. J was trimmed by 7 bases and V by 5 bases; bases with no gene match: 8. Per the germline V gene, CDR1 is DFQATT and CDR2 is SNEGSKA (reference sequence). The CDR3 runs to 13 residues. CDR3 residues: CSAGSSGVNEQFF. CDR3 in DNA: TGCAGTGCTGGGTCCAGCGGGGTTAATGAGCAGTTCTTC.

In this sample, this clonotype turned up many times. This chain joins TRBV5-1 and TRBJ2-3; D may be TRBD1 (5 bases). The V end lost 0 bases, the J end lost 3 bases, and 8 bases lay between the germline ends. Germline V lookup: CDR1 SGHRS, CDR2 YFSETQ. The CDR3 is 14 residues long. CDR3 nucleotides: TGCGCCAGCAGCTTGGAAGGGGTTACAGATACGCAGTATTTT. Amino acids: CASSLEGVTDTQYF.

This clonotype was recorded many times. The rearrangement uses TRBV4-2 and TRBJ1-5; a possible D gene is TRBD1 (6 bases). This CDR3 has 14 residues. With 0 bases removed from V and 9 bases from J, the gap between germline ends came to 12 bases. Germline values: CDR1 LGHNA, CDR2 YNFKEQ. In nucleotides, the CDR3 is TGTGCCAGCAGCCAAGAGGCAGGGGATCGGCCCCAGCATTTT. Encoded protein: CASSQEAGDRPQHF.

This clonotype was picked up many times. CDR3 sequence (DNA): TGCAGTTCCTTTCCGGAAGCGGGGTACGAGCAGTACTTC. Translation gives CSSFPEAGYEQYF. The chain couples TRBV20-1 to TRBJ2-7; 7 positions match TRBD2. CDR3 length: 13 residues. Trimming cost V 8 bases and J 4 bases; bases outside gene matches: 11. Germline lookup yields CDR1 DFQATT and CDR2 SNEGSKA (reference sequence).

There are many counts of this clonotype. This chain joins TRBV5-1 and TRBJ2-3; 10 nucleotides match TRBD2. V shed 4 bases and J 4 bases; nucleotides not matched to a gene: 3. The CDR3 extends over 14 amino acids. CDR1 is SGHRS, CDR2 YFSETQ, per germline. In nucleotides, the CDR3 is TGCGCCAGCAGCCCGGGACTAGCGTCAGATACGCAGTATTTT. Protein sequence: CASSPGLASDTQYF.

This clonotype turned up a few times. The V gene is TRBV12-3 or TRBV12-4, the J gene TRBJ2-7; TRBD1 aligns across 8 bases. This CDR3 is 14 amino acids long. With 5 bases clipped from V and 2 bases from J, the junction kept 5 bases outside the gene matches. CDR3: CASSVTGDPYEQYF. DNA of the CDR3: TGTGCCAGCAGTGTGACAGGGGACCCCTACGAGCAGTACTTC.

CDR3 in amino acids: CASSSGQGFKNIQYF. The CDR3 DNA is TGTGCCAGCAGTTCAGGACAGGGTTTCAAAAACATTCAGTACTTC. The rearrangement uses TRBV6-6 and TRBJ2-4; TRBD1 aligns across 8 bases. This CDR3 comprises 15 residues. Germline lookup yields CDR1 MNHNY and CDR2 SVGAGI (reference sequence). The V and J ends lost 4 bases and 3 bases, in that order; junction bases with no gene match: 5.

This clonotype appeared many times. The rearrangement links TRBV11-2 to TRBJ2-7; 8 bases line up with TRBD2. From germline, CDR1 is SGHAT and CDR2 FQNNGV. V dropped 4 bases and J dropped 5; count of bases not matched to a gene: 7. This CDR3 region has 14 residues. CDR3 in amino acids: CASSYGTRYDEQYF. DNA of the CDR3: TGTGCCAGCAGCTACGGGACTAGATACGACGAGCAGTACTTC. The full variable domain, with the rest looked up from reference TRBV11-2 and TRBJ2-7, is EAGVAQSPRYKIIEKRQSVAFWCNPISGHATLYWYQQILGQGPKLLIQFQNNGVVDDSQLPKDRFSAERLKGVDSTLKIQPAKLEDSAVYLCASSYGTRYDEQYFGPGTRLTVT.

Many counts were recorded for this clonotype. The genes are TRBV6-1 and TRBJ1-3, with 8 nucleotides matching TRBD1. This CDR3 has 14 residues. J gave up 8 bases and V 4 bases, and 7 bases lay outside the gene matches. Germline V lookup: CDR1 MNHNS, CDR2 SASEGT. The CDR3 nucleotides read TGTGCCAGCAGTGCCGGGACAGGAGGGGACACCATATATTTT. Residues: CASSAGTGGDTIYF.